The 14 T cell receptor beta chains below come from one sample, sequenced in a study of blood T cell repertoires in COVID-19. The method was immunoSEQ multiplex PCR; TCRdb's version includes in-frame clones alone and lacks a portion of them. The table includes fewer than 300,000 clones, over 75% detected once. Sequences were obtained from PBMCs or T cells enriched from blood (not recorded which). All receptors come from a woman in her 30s who had recovered from COVID-19.

The V and J genes are TRBV30 and TRBJ2-2, with TRBD1 matching over 7 bases. From germline, CDR1 is GTSNPN and CDR2 SVGIG (reference sequence). The CDR3 has 19 residues. V was clipped by 1 base and J by 6 bases; unmatched bases: 20. The CDR3, as DNA: TGTGCCTGGAGTGCCGGAACAGGGGTTACCAAAATAAGTTCCGGGGAGCTGTTTTTT. Translation: CAWSAGTGVTKISSGELFF.

The J gene is TRBJ2-6, the V gene TRBV4-3; possible D gene TRBD1, 6 bases. From germline, CDR1 is LGHNA and CDR2 YSLEER. Trimming removed 3 bases from V and 4 bases from J, with 10 bases in between. This CDR3 contains 15 residues. The CDR3 loop is CASSQGAAGANVLTF. The CDR3 region has the DNA TGCGCCAGCAGCCAGGGGGCTGCCGGGGCCAACGTCCTGACTTTC.

The V call is TRBV29-1, the J call TRBJ1-2, with D maybe TRBD1 (6 bases). Germline-derived CDR1 and CDR2 are SQVTM and ANQGSEA. V shed 5 bases and J shed 2 bases, with 9 bases lying between them. This CDR3 has 12 residues. CDR3 residues: CSVLTGNYGYTF. The CDR3 DNA sequence: TGCAGCGTTTTAACAGGGAACTATGGCTACACCTTC.

The sample holds a few counts of this clone. This chain connects TRBV5-1 to TRBJ2-2; TRBD2 matches 7 bases. The V gene end was trimmed by 4 bases and the J gene end by 0 bases; junction bases not matched to a gene: 3. Germline-derived CDR1 and CDR2 are SGHRS and YFSETQ. CDR3 length equals 15 residues. The DNA of the CDR3 is TGCGCCAGCAGCGCCGGGACTACGAACACCGGGGAGCTGTTTTTT. This codes for CASSAGTTNTGELFF.

The rearrangement links TRBV19 to TRBJ2-1; perhaps TRBD2 as D (6 bases). The CDR3 is 16 amino acids. CDR1 LNHDA and CDR2 SQIVND come from the germline V gene (reference sequence). V dropped 2 bases and J dropped 0 bases, with 11 bases sitting between them. The CDR3 DNA reads TGTGCCAGTAGTATACGTGGCGGGGTCTCCTACAATGAGCAGTTCTTC. This codes for CASSIRGGVSYNEQFF.

The CDR3: CASSDYSGRAIKEQFF. DNA for the CDR3: TGTGCCAGCAGTGATTATAGCGGGAGGGCCATTAAAGAGCAGTTCTTC. The chain carries TRBV25-1 and TRBJ2-1; 11 nucleotides align to TRBD2. V lost 3 bases and J lost 10; bases outside the gene matches: 11. The CDR3 consists of 16 residues. Germline V lookup: CDR1 MGHDK, CDR2 SYGVNS.

V and J are TRBV28 and TRBJ1-5; D uncertain. This CDR3 has 15 residues. V lost 7 bases, J lost 4 bases, and 17 bases lay in between. CDR1 and CDR2 from the germline V gene are MDHEN and SYDVKM. CDR3: CASTGIGLYNQPQHF. DNA of the CDR3: TGTGCCAGCACGGGGATTGGCCTCTATAATCAGCCCCAGCATTTT.

This sequence joins TRBV11-2 and TRBJ1-1, with D perhaps matching TRBD1 (6 bases). Trimming took 0 bases from V and 0 from J, leaving 11 bases between them. The CDR3 spans 16 residues. Germline V gene lookup returns CDR1 SGHAT and CDR2 FQNNGV. The CDR3 bases are TGTGCCAGCAGCTTAGACAGGGGATACATGAACACTGAAGCTTTCTTT. Translated, it gives CASSLDRGYMNTEAFF.

V gene TRBV29-1 combines with J gene TRBJ2-1; D unresolved. CDR3 length equals 15 residues. V dropped 1 base and J dropped 1 base, with 11 bases sitting between them. Germline V CDR1 and CDR2: SQVTM, ANQGSEA. CDR3 sequence: CSVEVVRSSYNEQFF. The DNA for the CDR3 is TGCAGCGTTGAAGTCGTGCGGTCTTCCTACAATGAGCAGTTCTTC.

The chain employs TRBV28 and TRBJ2-7, with TRBD1 matching over 8 bases. There are 14 residues in the CDR3. Germline trimming cut 2 bases from V and 5 bases from J; bases unmatched to any gene: 5. From germline, CDR1 is MDHEN and CDR2 SYDVKM. The CDR3 loop reads CASSLLDRENEQYF. The CDR3 region has the DNA TGTGCCAGCAGTTTACTGGACAGGGAGAACGAGCAGTACTTC.

The chain links TRBV14 to TRBJ2-5; 7 nucleotides line up with TRBD1. Germline CDR1 SGHDN, CDR2 FVKESK. Trimming removed 4 bases from V and 2 bases from J; junction bases left unmatched: 4. CDR3 size: 14 residues. This CDR3 reads CASSRNRGQETQYF. The CDR3 DNA sequence: TGTGCCAGCAGCCGAAACAGGGGACAAGAGACCCAGTACTTC. The complete variable domain, with remaining parts taken from reference TRBV14 and TRBJ2-5, reads EAGVTQFPSHSVIEKGQTVTLRCDPISGHDNLYWYRRVMGKEIKFLLHFVKESKQDESGMPNNRFLAERTGGTYSTLKVQPAELEDSGVYFCASSRNRGQETQYFGPGTRLLVL.

With regard to this clone: Mismatch with germline at one junction end may stem from a read error. Different DNA sequences within this sample yield the same CDR3. This rearrangement joins TRBV7-7 to TRBJ1-1; D unclear. In germline, CDR1 is SSHAT, CDR2 FNYEAQ (reference sequence). The CDR3 covers 13 residues. The CDR3 DNA is TGTGCTAGCAGCTCTCAGGAAAACACTGAAGCTTTCTTT. It specifies CASSSQENTEAFF.

V is TRBV10-2 and J is TRBJ1-5; D uncertain. This CDR3 spans 13 amino acids. The germline V and J ends were trimmed by 3 bases and 4 bases, with 7 bases remaining between them. CDR1 is WSHSY and CDR2 is SAAADI in the germline V gene. CDR3 bases: TGCGCCAGCAGTGACCACTTAAATCAGCCCCAGCATTTT. Residues: CASSDHLNQPQHF.

The V gene is TRBV5-1, the J gene TRBJ2-3; TRBD1 aligns across 9 bases. Germline assignment: CDR1 SGHRS and CDR2 YFSETQ. V lost 3 bases, J lost 2 bases, and 13 bases stayed unmatched. The CDR3 contains 18 residues. The CDR3 DNA reads TGCGCCAGCAGCTCGGGACAGGGAAAGCGTTCGTACACAGATACGCAGTATTTT. Translation gives CASSSGQGKRSYTDTQYF.